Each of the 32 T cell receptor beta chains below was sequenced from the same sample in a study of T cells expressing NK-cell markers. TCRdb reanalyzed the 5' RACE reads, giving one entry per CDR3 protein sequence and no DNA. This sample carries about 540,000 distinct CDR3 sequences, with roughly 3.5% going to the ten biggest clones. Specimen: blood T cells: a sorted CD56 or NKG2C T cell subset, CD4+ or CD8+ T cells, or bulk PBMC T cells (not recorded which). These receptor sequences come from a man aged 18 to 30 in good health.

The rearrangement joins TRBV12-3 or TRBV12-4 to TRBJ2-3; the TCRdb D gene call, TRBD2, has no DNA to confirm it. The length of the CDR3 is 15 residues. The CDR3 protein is CASRRPSGEGDTQYF.

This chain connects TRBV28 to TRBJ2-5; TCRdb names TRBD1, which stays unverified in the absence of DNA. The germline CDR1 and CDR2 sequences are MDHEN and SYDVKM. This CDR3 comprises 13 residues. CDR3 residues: CASSYTGVETQYF.

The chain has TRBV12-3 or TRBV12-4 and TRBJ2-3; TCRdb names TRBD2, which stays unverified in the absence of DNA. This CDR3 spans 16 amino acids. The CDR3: CASSPGRLASTDTQYF.

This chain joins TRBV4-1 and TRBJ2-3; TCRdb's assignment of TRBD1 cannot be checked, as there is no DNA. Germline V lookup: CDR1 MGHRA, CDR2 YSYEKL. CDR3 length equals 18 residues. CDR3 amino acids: CASSQSPPGTGILDTQYF.

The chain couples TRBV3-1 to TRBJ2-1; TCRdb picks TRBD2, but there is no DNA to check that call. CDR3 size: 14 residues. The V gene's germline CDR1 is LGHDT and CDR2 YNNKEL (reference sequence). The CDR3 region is CASRRTSVANEQFF.

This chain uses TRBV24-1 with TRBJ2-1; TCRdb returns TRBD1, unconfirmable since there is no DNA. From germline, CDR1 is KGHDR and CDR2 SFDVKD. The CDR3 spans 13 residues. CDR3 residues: CATSVGTDNEQFF.

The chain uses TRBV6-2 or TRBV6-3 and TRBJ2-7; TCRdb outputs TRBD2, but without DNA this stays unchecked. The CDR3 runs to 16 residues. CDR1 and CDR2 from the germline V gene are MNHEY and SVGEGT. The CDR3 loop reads CASNRLPGLANYEQYF.

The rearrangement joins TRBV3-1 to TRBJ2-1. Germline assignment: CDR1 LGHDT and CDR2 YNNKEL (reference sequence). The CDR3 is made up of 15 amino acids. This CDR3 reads CASSQDYSSSYEQFF.

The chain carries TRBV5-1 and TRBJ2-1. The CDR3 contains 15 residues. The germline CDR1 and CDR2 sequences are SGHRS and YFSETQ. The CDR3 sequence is CASQISDSSYNEQFF.

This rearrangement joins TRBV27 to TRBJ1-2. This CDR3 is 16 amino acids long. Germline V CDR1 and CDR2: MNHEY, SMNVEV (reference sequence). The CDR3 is CASSLRLLEGEADYTF.

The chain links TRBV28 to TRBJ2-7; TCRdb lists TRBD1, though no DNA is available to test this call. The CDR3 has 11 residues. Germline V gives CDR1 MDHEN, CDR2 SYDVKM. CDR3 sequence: CASSRDGEQYF.

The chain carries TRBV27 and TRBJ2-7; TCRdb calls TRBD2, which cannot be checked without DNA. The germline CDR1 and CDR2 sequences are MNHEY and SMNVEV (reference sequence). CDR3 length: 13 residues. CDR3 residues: CASRWSGSYEQYF.

This chain's CDR3 is CASGSGGTSTDTQYF. The rearrangement links TRBV12-5 to TRBJ2-3; TCRdb selects TRBD1, and the lack of DNA leaves this call unchecked. CDR1 is LGHNT and CDR2 is FRNRAP in the germline V gene. CDR3 length equals 15 residues. Full variable domain (missing parts from reference TRBV12-5 and TRBJ2-3): DARVTQTPRHKVTEMGQEVTMRCQPILGHNTVFWYRQTMMQGLELLAYFRNRAPLDDSGMPKDRFSAEMPDATLATLKIQPSEPRDSAVYFCASGSGGTSTDTQYFGPGTRLTVL.

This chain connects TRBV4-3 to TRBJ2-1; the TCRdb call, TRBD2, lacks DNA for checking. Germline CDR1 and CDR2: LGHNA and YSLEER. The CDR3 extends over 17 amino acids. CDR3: CASSQDRTSGRGDEQFF.

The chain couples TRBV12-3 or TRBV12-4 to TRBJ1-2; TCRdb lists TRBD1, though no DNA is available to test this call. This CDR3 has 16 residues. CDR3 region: CASSFYGGRRGEGYTF.

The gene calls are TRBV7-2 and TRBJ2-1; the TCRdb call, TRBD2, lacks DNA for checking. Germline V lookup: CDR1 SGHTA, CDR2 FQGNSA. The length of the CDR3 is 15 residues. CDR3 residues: CASSLVSLAGSEQFF.

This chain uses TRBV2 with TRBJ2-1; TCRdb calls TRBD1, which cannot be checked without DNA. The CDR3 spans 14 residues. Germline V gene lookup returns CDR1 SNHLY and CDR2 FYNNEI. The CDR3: CASSPLIPGDEQFF.

The CDR3 reads CASSAGFGNQPQHF. The rearrangement links TRBV5-6 to TRBJ1-5; TCRdb outputs TRBD1, but without DNA this stays unchecked. Germline lookup yields CDR1 SGHDT and CDR2 YYEEEE. This CDR3 has 14 residues.

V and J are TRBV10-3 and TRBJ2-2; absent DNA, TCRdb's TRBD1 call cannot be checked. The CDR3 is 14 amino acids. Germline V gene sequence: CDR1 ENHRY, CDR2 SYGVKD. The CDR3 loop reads CAARDRESTGELFF.

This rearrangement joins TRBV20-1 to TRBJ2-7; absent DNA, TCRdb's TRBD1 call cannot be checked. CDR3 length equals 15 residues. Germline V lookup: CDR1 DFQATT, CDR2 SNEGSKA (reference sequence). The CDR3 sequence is CSARGLGGTIYEQYF.

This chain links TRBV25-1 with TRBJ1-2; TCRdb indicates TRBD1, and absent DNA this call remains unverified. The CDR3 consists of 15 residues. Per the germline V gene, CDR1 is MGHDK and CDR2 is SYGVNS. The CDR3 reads CASRRYGTDLFGYTF.

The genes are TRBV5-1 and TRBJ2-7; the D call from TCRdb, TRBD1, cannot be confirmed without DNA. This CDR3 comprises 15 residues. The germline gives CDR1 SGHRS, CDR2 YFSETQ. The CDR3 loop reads CASFPSGHPAYEQYF.

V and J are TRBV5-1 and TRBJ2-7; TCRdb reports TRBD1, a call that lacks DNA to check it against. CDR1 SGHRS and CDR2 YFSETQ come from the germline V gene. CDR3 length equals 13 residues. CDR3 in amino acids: CASRKTGMYEQYF. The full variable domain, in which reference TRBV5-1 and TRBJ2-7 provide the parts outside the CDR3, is KAGVTQTPRYLIKTRGQQVTLSCSPISGHRSVSWYQQTPGQGLQFLFEYFSETQRNKGNFPGRFSGRQFSNSRSEMNVSTLELGDSALYLCASRKTGMYEQYFGPGTRLTVT.

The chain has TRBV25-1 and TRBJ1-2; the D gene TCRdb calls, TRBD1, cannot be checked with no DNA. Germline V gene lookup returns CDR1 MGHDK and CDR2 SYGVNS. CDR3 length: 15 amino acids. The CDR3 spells CASMSPTGGRGGYTF.

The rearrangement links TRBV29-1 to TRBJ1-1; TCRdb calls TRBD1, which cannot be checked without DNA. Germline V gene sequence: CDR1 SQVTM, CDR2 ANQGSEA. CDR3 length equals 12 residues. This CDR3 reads CSVGREYTEAFF.

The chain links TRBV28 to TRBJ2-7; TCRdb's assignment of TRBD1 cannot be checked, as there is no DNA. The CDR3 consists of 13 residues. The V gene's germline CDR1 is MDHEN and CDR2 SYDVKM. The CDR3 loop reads CASRQGAVYEQYF.

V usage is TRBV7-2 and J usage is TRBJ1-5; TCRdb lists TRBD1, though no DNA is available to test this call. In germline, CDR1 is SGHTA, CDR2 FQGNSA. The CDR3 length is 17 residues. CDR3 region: CASSPPRDGYSNQPQHF.

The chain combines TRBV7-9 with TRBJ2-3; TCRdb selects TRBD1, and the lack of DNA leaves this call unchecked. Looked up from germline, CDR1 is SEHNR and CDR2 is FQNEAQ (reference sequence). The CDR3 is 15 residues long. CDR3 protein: CASSRTGGATDTQYF. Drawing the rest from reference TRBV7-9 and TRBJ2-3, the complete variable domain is DTGVSQNPRHKITKRGQNVTFRCDPISEHNRLYWYRQTLGQGPEFLTYFQNEAQLEKSRLLSDRFSAERPKGSFSTLEIQRTEQGDSAMYLCASSRTGGATDTQYFGPGTRLTVL.

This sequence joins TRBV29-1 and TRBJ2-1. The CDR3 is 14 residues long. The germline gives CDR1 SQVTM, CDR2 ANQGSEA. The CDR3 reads CSVVRFESYNEQFF.

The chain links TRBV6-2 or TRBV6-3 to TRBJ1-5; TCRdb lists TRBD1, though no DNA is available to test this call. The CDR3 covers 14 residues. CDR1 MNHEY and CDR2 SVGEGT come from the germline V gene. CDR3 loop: CASRTQGLYQPQHF.

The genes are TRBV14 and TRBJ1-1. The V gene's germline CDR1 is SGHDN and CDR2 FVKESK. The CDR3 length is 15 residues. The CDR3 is CASSQVWTANTEAFF.

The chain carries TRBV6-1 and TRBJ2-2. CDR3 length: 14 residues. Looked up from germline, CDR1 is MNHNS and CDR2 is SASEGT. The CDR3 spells CASSQHKWTGELFF.